This T cell receptor (beta chain) is drawn from a study of graft-versus-host responses after intestinal transplantation. Study-wide background: Recipients uniformly received anti-thymocyte globulin induction, followed by tacrolimus and steroids for three to four years.

Repertoires were generated with immunoSEQ multiplex PCR, while TCRdb's copy carries only in-frame clones and drops some. Of 95,000 to 100,000 clones listed, roughly 82% are singletons. This CDR3 comprises 15 residues. V was pared by 4 bases and J by 2 bases, with 15 bases between. The germline V gene encodes CDR1 SGHRS and CDR2 YFSETQ. Study conclusions and caveats: Early post-transplant HvG declines were associated with peak circulating GvH clone levels. Graft-versus-host to host-versus-graft clonal ratios in allografts were high in patients with graft-donor T cell macrochimerism.

This clone showed up just once. Its specificity is not known. This chain links TRBV5-1 with TRBJ2-5; TRBD1 is a possible D gene (5 bases). The specimen comprised PBMCs, sampled 255 days after intestinal transplant. The sequence was obtained from a human patient who received an intestinal transplant, so some T cells may come from the graft donor. CDR3 nucleotides: TGCGCCAGCAGCCTAAATTCACAGGAGCAAGAGACCCAGTACTTC. The encoded protein is CASSLNSQEQETQYF. Filled out from reference TRBV5-1 and TRBJ2-5, the complete variable domain reads KAGVTQTPRYLIKTRGQQVTLSCSPISGHRSVSWYQQTPGQGLQFLFEYFSETQRNKGNFPGRFSGRQFSNSRSEMNVSTLELGDSALYLCASSLNSQEQETQYFGPGTRLLVL.